This T cell receptor beta chain came from a study of beta chain features in type 1 diabetes. General study results and limits: A greater similarity of naive, central memory and Treg TCRB repertoires was seen among patients than among healthy donors. A cDNA-based sequencing approach could over-represent cells with high TCR expression. Moderate yet significant TCRB CDR3 shortening was seen in Type 1 diabetes patients in all four CD4+ subsets.

The V and J ends lost 6 bases and 0 bases respectively, with 10 bases between them. There are 14 residues in the CDR3. In germline, CDR1 is MNHEY, CDR2 SMNVEV (reference sequence). Investigators reverse transcribed all isolated RNA, so they sequenced expressed TCRB transcripts. TCRdb's table, derived via immunoSEQ multiplex PCR, lists solely in-frame clones and lacks some. Among over 200,000 clones listed, roughly 10% were seen once. All of the sorted populations showed purity greater than 98%. This clone was observed a few times. Its antigen is not identified. The gene calls are TRBV27 and TRBJ2-3; maybe TRBD1 (5 bases). This TCR came from a man aged 30-40 years with type 1 diabetes. The specimen was naive CD4+ T cells from blood. The CDR3 nucleotides are TGTGCCAGCAGCAGACAGAGGAGCACAGATACGCAGTATTTT. This gives the protein CASSRQRSTDTQYF.